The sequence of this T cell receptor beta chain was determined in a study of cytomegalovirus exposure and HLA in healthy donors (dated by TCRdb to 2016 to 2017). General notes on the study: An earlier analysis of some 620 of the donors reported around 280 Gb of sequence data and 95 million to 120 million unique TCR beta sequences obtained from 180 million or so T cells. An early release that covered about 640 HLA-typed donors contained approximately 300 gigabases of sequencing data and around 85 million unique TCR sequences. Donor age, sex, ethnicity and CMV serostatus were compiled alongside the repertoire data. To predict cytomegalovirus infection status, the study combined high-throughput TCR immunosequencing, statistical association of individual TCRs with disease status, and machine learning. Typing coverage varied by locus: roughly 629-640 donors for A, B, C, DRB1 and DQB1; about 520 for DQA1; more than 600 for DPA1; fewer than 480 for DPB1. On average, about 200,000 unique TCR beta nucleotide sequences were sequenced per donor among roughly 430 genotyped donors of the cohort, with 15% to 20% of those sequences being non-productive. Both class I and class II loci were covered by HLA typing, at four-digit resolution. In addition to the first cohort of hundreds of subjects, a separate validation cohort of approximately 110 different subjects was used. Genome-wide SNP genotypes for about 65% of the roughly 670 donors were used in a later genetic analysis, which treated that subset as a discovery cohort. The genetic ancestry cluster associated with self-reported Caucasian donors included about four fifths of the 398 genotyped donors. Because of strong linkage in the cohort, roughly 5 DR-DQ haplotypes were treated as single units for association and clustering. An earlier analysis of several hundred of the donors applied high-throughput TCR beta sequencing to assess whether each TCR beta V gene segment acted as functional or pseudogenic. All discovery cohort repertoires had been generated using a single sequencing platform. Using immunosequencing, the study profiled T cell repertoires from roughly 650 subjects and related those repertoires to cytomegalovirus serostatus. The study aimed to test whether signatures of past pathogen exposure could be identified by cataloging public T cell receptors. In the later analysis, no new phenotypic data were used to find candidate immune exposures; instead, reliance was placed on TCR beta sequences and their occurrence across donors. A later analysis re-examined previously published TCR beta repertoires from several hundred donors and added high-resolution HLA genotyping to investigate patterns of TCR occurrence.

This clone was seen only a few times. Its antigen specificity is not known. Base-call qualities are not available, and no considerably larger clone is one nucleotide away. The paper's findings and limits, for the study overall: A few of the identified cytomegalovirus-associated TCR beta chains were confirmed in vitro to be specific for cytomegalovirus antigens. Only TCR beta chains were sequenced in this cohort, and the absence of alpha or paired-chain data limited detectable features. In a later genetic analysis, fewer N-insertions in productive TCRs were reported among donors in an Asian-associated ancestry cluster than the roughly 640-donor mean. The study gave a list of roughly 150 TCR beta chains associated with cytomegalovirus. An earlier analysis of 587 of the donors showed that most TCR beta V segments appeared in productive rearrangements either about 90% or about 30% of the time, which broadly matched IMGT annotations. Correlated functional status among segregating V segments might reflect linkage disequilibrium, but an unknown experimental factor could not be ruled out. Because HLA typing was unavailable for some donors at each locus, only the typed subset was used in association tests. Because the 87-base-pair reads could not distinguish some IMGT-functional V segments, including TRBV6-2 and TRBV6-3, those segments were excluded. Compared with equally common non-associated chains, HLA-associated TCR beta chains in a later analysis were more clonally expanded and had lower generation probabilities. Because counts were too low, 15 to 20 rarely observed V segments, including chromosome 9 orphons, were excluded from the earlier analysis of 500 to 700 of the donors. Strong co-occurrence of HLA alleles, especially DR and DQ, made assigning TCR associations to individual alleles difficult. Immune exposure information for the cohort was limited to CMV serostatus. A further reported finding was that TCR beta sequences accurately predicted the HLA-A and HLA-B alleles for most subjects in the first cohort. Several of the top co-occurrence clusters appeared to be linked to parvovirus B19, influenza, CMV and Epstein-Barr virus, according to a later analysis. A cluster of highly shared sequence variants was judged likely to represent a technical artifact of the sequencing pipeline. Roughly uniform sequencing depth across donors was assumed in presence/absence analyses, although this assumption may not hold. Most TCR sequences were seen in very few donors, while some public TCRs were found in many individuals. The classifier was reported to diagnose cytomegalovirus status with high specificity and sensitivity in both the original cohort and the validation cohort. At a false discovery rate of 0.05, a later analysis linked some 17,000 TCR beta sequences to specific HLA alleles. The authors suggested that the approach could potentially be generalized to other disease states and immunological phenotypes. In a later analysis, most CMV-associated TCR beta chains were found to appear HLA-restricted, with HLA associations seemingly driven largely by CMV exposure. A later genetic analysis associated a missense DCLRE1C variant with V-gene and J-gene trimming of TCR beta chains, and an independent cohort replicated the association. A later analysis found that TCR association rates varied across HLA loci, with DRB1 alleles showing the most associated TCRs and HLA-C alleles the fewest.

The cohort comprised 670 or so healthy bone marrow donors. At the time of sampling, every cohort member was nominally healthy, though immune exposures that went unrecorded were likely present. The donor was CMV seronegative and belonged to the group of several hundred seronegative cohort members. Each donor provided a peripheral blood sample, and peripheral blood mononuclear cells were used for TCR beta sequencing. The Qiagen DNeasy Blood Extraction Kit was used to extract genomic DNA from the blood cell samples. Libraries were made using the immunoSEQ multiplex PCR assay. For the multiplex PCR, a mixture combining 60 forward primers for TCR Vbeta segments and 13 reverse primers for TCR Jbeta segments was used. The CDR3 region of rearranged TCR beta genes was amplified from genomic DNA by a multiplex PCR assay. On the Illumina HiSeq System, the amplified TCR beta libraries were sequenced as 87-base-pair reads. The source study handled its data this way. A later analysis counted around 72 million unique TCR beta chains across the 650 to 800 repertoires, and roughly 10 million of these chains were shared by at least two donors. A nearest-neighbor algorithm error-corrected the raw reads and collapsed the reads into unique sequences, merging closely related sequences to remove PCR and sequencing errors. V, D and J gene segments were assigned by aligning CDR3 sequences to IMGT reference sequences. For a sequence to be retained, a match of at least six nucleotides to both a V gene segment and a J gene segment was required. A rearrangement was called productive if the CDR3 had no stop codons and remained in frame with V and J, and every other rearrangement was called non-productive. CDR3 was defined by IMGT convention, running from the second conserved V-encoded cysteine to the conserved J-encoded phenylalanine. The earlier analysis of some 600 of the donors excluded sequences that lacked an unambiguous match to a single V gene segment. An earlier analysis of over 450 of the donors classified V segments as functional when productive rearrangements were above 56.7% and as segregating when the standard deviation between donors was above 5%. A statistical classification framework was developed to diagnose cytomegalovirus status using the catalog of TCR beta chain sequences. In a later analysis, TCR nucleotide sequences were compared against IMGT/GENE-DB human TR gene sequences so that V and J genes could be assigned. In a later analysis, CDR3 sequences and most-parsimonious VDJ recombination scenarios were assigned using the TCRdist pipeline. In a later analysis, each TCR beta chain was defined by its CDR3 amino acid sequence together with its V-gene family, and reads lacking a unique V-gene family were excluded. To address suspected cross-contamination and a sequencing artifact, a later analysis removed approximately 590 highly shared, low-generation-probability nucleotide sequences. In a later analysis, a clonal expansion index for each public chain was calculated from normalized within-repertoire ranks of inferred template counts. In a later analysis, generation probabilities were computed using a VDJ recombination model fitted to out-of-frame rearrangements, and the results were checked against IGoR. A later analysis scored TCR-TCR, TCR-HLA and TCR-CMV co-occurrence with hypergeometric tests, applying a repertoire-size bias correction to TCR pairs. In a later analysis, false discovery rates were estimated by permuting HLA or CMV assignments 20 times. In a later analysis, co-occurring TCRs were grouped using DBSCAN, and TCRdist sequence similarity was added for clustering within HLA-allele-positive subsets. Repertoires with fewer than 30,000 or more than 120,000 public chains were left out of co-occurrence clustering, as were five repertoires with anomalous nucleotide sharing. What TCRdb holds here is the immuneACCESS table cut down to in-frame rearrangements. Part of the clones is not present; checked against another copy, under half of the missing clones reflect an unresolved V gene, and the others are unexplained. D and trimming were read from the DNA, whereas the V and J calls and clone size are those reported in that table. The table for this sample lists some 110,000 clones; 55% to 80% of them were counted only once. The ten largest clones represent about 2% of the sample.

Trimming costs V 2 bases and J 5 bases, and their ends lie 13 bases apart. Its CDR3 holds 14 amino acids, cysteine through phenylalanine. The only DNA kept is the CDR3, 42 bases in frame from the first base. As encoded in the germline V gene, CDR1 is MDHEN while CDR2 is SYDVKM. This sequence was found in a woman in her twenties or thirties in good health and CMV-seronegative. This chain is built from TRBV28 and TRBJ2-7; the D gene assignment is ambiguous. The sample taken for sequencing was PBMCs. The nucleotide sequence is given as TGTGCCAGCAGTTTAGCCACAGTCCAAGACGAGCAGTACTTC. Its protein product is CASSLATVQDEQYF.